This T cell receptor (beta chain) was sequenced during a study of T cell responses to AZD1222 COVID-19 vaccine. As for the study in general: Analysis merged second doses at about 4 or about 12 weeks.

Germline trimming cut 5 bases from V and 5 bases from J; bases unmatched to any gene: 10. There are 15 residues in the CDR3. In germline, CDR1 is SEHNR, CDR2 FQNEAQ (reference sequence). About this clone itself: The antigen remains undetermined.

Generated by immunoSEQ multiplex PCR, the TCRdb table keeps only in-frame clones and is missing some. The sample includes under 95,000 clones, 90% of them seen just once. Study-wide findings and caveats: No day 14 peak samples; only post-peak repertoires were characterized. Reportedly, nearly half of unique spike TCRs recognized epitopes outside B.1.351/B.1.1.7 mutations. The donor cohort was predominantly white British with a female majority, and clonal diversity may have been underestimated.

This TCR was recovered from an adult in good health. The V gene is TRBV7-9, the J gene TRBJ1-1; 8 bases match TRBD1. Sequencing used peripheral blood, obtained on day 0 of AZD1222 vaccination. The CDR3 reads CASSPRTGKGTEAFF. Written as DNA, the CDR3 is TGTGCCAGCAGCCCTAGGACAGGGAAGGGAACTGAAGCTTTCTTT.